A selection of T cell receptor beta chains follows, all from one sample in a study of shared clonotypes between healthy human individuals. TCRdb keeps only in-frame clones here, not all; method: immunoSEQ multiplex PCR. The table shows some 2.3 million clones, with just over 90% occurring only once. The sample taken for sequencing was naive CD4+ T cells from PBMCs. All receptors derive from a man between 18 and 29 years old in good health. Some clones in this sample may be carry-over from other donors' samples. The CDR3 runs from the conserved cysteine through the conserved F or W. The order of the fields is CDR3 DNA, CDR3 protein, D gene, J gene, clone size, V gene. A D gene is named only where the DNA matches it firmly. Clone size is stated in some rows and not others, as once, few, many or a class when expanded.

DNA: TGTGCCAGCAGTTACTCGATACGGGGGATGAACACTGAAGCTTTCTTT
CDR3: CASSYSIRGMNTEAFF
D: -
J: TRBJ1-1
size: -
V: TRBV6-5

DNA: TGTGCCTGGACTCGGTGGGGGGACACTGAAGCTTTCTTT
CDR3: CAWTRWGDTEAFF
D: -
J: TRBJ1-1
size: -
V: TRBV30

DNA: TGTGCCAGCAGTTTAGGCACAGACTATGGCTACACCTTC
CDR3: CASSLGTDYGYTF
D: -
J: TRBJ1-2
size: -
V: TRBV28

DNA: TGTGCCAGCAGCTTAGGCCCAGGCGGCTCCTACGAGCAGTACTTC
CDR3: CASSLGPGGSYEQYF
D: -
J: TRBJ2-7
size: -
V: TRBV7-2

DNA: TGTGCCAGCAGCTTAGGCCGGGGCGGCCGCTACGAGCAGTACTTC
CDR3: CASSLGRGGRYEQYF
D: -
J: TRBJ2-7
size: -
V: TRBV7-9

DNA: TGTGCCAGCCGGCGAGACTCTGGAAACACCATATATTTT
CDR3: CASRRDSGNTIYF
D: -
J: TRBJ1-3
size: -
V: TRBV2

DNA: TGTGCCAGCAGCCCCTTCGGAGCCCATACGCAGTATTTT
CDR3: CASSPFGAHTQYF
D: -
J: TRBJ2-3
size: -
V: TRBV7-9

DNA: TGTGCCAGCAGCCAGCGGGACAGGCCCTATGGCTACACCTTC
CDR3: CASSQRDRPYGYTF
D: TRBD1
J: TRBJ1-2
size: -
V: TRBV7-2

DNA: TGTGCCAGCAGCCCGGGACAGTCCTACGAGCAGTACTTC
CDR3: CASSPGQSYEQYF
D: TRBD1
J: TRBJ2-7
size: -
V: TRBV7-9

DNA: TGTGCCAGCAGTCTCCGCCTAAGCGCCACGAACACCGGGGAGCTGTTTTTT
CDR3: CASSLRLSATNTGELFF
D: -
J: TRBJ2-2
size: -
V: TRBV28

DNA: TGTGCCAGCAGCCCACTAGCGGGAGGGTATCTGTCCTACAATGAGCAGTTCTTC
CDR3: CASSPLAGGYLSYNEQFF
D: TRBD2
J: TRBJ2-1
size: -
V: TRBV28

DNA: TGCGCCAGCAGCCTCCTCGGACAGGGATTGAACACTGAAGCTTTCTTT
CDR3: CASSLLGQGLNTEAFF
D: TRBD1
J: TRBJ1-1
size: -
V: TRBV5-1

DNA: TGTGCCAGCAGCCCCGGACAGAACTATGGCTACACCTTC
CDR3: CASSPGQNYGYTF
D: -
J: TRBJ1-2
size: -
V: TRBV7-2

DNA: TGTGCCAGCAGTACACTAGGACAGTTTGAAGCTTTCTTT
CDR3: CASSTLGQFEAFF
D: -
J: TRBJ1-1
size: -
V: TRBV28

DNA: TGTGCCAGCAGCCTCGTGGGCGGGAACTATGGCTACACCTTC
CDR3: CASSLVGGNYGYTF
D: -
J: TRBJ1-2
size: -
V: TRBV7-8

DNA: TGCGCCAGCAGCCCGGACGGGACTAGCGGTTACAATGAGCAGTTCTTC
CDR3: CASSPDGTSGYNEQFF
D: TRBD2
J: TRBJ2-1
size: -
V: TRBV5-1

DNA: TGTGCCAGCACTCGAGGACAGGAGACCCAGTACTTC
CDR3: CASTRGQETQYF
D: -
J: TRBJ2-5
size: -
V: TRBV6-1

DNA: TGCAGCGTTGAAGAGGCCACAAACACTGAAGCTTTCTTT
CDR3: CSVEEATNTEAFF
D: -
J: TRBJ1-1
size: -
V: TRBV29-1

DNA: TGTGCCAGCAGTGAATTGGGGACGACTCAGCCCCAGCATTTT
CDR3: CASSELGTTQPQHF
D: -
J: TRBJ1-5
size: -
V: TRBV6-1

DNA: TGTGCCAGCTCACCACCGGGTCGGGAGCCGGGGGAGCAGTACTTC
CDR3: CASSPPGREPGEQYF
D: -
J: TRBJ2-7
size: -
V: TRBV18

DNA: TGTGCCAGCAGCTTAGCGGGCCTAGCGGTCCATACGCAGTATTTT
CDR3: CASSLAGLAVHTQYF
D: TRBD2
J: TRBJ2-3
size: -
V: TRBV7-2

DNA: TGTGCCAGCGGGACTAGCGGAGACTACAATGAGCAGTTCTTC
CDR3: CASGTSGDYNEQFF
D: TRBD2
J: TRBJ2-1
size: -
V: TRBV6-4

DNA: TGCGCCAGCAGCTTGGCCCCAGGCACACCGAACACTGAAGCTTTCTTT
CDR3: CASSLAPGTPNTEAFF
D: -
J: TRBJ1-1
size: -
V: TRBV5-1

DNA: TGTGCCAGCAGCTTAGCGAGAAACTATAGGAGAGGGGTTCTTTCGAACACTGAAGCTTTCTTT
CDR3: CASSLARNYRRGVLSNTEAFF
D: -
J: TRBJ1-1
size: -
V: TRBV7-8

DNA: TGTGCCAGCAGTTTATTCGCCGTAGGAAACACCATATATTTT
CDR3: CASSLFAVGNTIYF
D: -
J: TRBJ1-3
size: -
V: TRBV28

DNA: TGTGCCAGCAGTGGGACAGTAGGGAGCAATCAGCCCCAGCATTTT
CDR3: CASSGTVGSNQPQHF
D: -
J: TRBJ1-5
size: -
V: TRBV6-1

DNA: TGCGCCAGCAGCTTGGTTGCGACAGGGGACTACAATGAGCAGTTCTTC
CDR3: CASSLVATGDYNEQFF
D: TRBD1
J: TRBJ2-1
size: -
V: TRBV5-1

DNA: TGTGCCAGCAGGAGAACAGGGGACTACTACGAGCAGTACTTC
CDR3: CASRRTGDYYEQYF
D: -
J: TRBJ2-7
size: -
V: TRBV6-1

DNA: TGTGCCATCAGGAACGACAGGGATTGGTTCTACGAGCAGTACTTC
CDR3: CAIRNDRDWFYEQYF
D: TRBD1
J: TRBJ2-7
size: -
V: TRBV10-3

DNA: TGTGCCAGCAGCCCACTAGCGGCAGATACGCAGTATTTT
CDR3: CASSPLAADTQYF
D: TRBD2
J: TRBJ2-3
size: once
V: TRBV7-9

DNA: TGTGCCAGCAGTTACTCTGGGGGGGACTACGAGCAGTACTTC
CDR3: CASSYSGGDYEQYF
D: TRBD2
J: TRBJ2-7
size: few
V: TRBV6-5

DNA: TGTGCCAGCTCACTACAAGATGAGCAGTTCTTC
CDR3: CASSLQDEQFF
D: -
J: TRBJ2-1
size: once
V: TRBV18

DNA: TGTGCCAGTCATAGGATGGCGAGAGAGGAGACCCAGTACTTC
CDR3: CASHRMAREETQYF
D: -
J: TRBJ2-5
size: -
V: TRBV2

DNA: TGTGCCAGCAGTGGACAGGGTATAAGGAATCAGCCCCAGCATTTT
CDR3: CASSGQGIRNQPQHF
D: TRBD1
J: TRBJ1-5
size: -
V: TRBV2

DNA: TGTGCCAGCAGCTTACCCCAGGGGACTGAAGCTTTCTTT
CDR3: CASSLPQGTEAFF
D: -
J: TRBJ1-1
size: -
V: TRBV7-9

DNA: TGCGCCAGCAGCCAAAGGGACAATCGAAACACCATATATTTT
CDR3: CASSQRDNRNTIYF
D: -
J: TRBJ1-3
size: -
V: TRBV4-3

DNA: TGTGCCAGCTCACCTTTAGCGGGAGCAGACACAGATACGCAGTATTTT
CDR3: CASSPLAGADTDTQYF
D: TRBD2
J: TRBJ2-3
size: -
V: TRBV18

DNA: TGTGCCATCAGTGAGCCTGGGGGGTCCTCCTACGAGCAGTACTTC
CDR3: CAISEPGGSSYEQYF
D: -
J: TRBJ2-7
size: -
V: TRBV10-3

DNA: TGTGCCAGCAGCTTAGCGGCGGGGGACAGAAAGTACGAGCAGTACTTC
CDR3: CASSLAAGDRKYEQYF
D: -
J: TRBJ2-7
size: -
V: TRBV7-9